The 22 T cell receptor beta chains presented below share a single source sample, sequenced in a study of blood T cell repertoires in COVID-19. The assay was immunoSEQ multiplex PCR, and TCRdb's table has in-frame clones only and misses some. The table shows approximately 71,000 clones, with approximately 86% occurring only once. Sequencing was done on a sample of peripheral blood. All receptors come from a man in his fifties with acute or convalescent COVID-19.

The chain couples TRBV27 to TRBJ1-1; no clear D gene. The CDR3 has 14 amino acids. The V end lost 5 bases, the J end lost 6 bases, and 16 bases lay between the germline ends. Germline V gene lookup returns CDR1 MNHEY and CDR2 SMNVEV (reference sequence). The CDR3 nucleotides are TGTGCCAGCAGTCCCCGAGGGTGGTTCGCTGAAGCTTTCTTT. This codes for CASSPRGWFAEAFF.

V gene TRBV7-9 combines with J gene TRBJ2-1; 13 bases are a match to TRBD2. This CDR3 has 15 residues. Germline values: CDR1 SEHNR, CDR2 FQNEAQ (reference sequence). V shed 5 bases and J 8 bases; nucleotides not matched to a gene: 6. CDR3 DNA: TGTGCCAGCAGCCCTGGGACTAGCGGGAACGATGAGCAGTTCTTC. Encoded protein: CASSPGTSGNDEQFF.

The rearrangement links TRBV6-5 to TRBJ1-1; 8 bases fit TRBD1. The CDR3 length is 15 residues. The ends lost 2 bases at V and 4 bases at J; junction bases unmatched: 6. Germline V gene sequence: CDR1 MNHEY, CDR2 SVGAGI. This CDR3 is CASSYQQGVGTEAFF. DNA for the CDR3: TGTGCCAGCAGTTACCAACAGGGGGTAGGCACTGAAGCTTTCTTT.

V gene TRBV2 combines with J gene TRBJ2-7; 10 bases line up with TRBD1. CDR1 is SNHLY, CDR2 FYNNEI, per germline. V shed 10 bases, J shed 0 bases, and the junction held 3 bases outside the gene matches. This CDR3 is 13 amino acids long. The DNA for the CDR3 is TGTGCCACAGGACAGGGGGTCTCCTACGAGCAGTACTTC. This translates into CATGQGVSYEQYF.

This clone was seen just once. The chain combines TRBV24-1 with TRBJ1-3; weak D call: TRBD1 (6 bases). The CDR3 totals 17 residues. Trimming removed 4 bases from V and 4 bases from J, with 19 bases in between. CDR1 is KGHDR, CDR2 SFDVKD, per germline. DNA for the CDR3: TGTGCCACCAGTGACCCAGGGGCTCCTTTCGGCGGAAACACCATATATTTT. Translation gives CATSDPGAPFGGNTIYF.

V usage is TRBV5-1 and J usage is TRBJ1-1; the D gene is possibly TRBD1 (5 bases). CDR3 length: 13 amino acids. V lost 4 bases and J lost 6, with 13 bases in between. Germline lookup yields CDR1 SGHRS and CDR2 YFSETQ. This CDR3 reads CASSQGIGSEAFF. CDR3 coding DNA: TGCGCCAGCAGCCAGGGTATCGGGTCTGAAGCTTTCTTT.

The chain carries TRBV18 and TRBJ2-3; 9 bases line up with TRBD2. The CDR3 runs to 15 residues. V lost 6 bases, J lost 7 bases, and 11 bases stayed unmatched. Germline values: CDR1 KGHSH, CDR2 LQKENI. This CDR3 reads CASSERLAEDNTQYF. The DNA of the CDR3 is TGTGCCAGCTCGGAGAGACTAGCGGAGGATAATACGCAGTATTTT.

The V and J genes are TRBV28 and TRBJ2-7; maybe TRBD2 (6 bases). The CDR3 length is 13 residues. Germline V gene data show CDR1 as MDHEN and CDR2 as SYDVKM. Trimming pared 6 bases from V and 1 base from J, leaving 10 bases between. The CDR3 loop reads CASSIGTSYEQYF. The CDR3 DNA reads TGTGCCAGCAGCATCGGGACTTCCTACGAGCAGTACTTC.

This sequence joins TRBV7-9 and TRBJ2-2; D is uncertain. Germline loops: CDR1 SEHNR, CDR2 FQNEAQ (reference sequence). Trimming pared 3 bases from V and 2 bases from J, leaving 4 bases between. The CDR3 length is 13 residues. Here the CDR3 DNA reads TGTGCCAGCAGCTTCAATAACACCGGGGAGCTGTTTTTT. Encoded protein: CASSFNNTGELFF. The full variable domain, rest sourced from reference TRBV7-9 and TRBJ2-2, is DTGVSQNPRHKITKRGQNVTFRCDPISEHNRLYWYRQTLGQGPEFLTYFQNEAQLEKSRLLSDRFSAERPKGSFSTLEIQRTEQGDSAMYLCASSFNNTGELFFGEGSRLTVL.

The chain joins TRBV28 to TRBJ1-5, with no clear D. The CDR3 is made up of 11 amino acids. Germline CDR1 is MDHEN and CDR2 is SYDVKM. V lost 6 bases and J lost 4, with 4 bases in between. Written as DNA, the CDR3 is TGTGCCAGCAGCCTGAATCAGCCCCAGCATTTT. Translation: CASSLNQPQHF.

The CDR3 sequence: CGIGERGPNTGELFF. The DNA for the CDR3 is TGTGGTATTGGAGAGCGGGGCCCTAACACCGGGGAGCTGTTTTTT. This rearrangement joins TRBV10-3 to TRBJ2-2, with TRBD2 identical over 7 bases. CDR3 length: 15 amino acids. Germline lookup yields CDR1 ENHRY and CDR2 SYGVKD.

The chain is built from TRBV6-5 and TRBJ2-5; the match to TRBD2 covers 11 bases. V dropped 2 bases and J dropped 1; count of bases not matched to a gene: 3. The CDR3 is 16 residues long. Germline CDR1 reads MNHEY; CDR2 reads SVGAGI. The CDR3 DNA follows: TGTGCCAGCAGTTACGGGCTAGCGGGGGGCCAAGAGACCCAGTACTTC. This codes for CASSYGLAGGQETQYF.

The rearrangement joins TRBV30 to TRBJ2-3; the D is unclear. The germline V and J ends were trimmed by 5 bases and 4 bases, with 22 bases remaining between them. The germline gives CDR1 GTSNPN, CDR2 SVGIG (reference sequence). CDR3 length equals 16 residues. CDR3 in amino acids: CAWLNERARVPDTQYF. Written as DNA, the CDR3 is TGTGCCTGGTTGAACGAGCGAGCCCGCGTCCCAGATACGCAGTATTTT.

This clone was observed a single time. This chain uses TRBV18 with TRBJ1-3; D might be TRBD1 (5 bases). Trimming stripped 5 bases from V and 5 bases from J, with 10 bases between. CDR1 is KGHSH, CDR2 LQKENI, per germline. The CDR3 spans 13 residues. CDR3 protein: CASSDSFRNTIYF. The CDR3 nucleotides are TGTGCCAGCTCAGACAGCTTTAGAAACACCATATATTTT. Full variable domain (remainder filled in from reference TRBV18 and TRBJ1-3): NAGVMQNPRHLVRRRGQEARLRCSPMKGHSHVYWYRQLPEEGLKFMVYLQKENIIDESGMPKERFSAEFPKEGPSILRIQQVVRGDSAAYFCASSDSFRNTIYFGEGSWLTVV.

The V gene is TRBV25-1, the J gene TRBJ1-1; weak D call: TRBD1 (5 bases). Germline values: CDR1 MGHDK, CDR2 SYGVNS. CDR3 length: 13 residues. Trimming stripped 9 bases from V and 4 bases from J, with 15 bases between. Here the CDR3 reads CASWGNGGTEAFF. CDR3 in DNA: TGTGCCAGTTGGGGTAACGGGGGCACTGAAGCTTTCTTT.

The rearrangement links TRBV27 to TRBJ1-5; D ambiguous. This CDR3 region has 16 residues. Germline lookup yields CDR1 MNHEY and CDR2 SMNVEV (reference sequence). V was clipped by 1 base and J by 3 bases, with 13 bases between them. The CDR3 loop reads CASSLWGAGNNQPQHF. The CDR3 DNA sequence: TGTGCCAGCAGTTTATGGGGTGCGGGGAACAATCAGCCCCAGCATTTT.

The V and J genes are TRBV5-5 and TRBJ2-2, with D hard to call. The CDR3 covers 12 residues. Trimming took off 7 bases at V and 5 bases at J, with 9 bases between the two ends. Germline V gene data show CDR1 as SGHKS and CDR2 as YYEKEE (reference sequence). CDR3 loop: CASSSGTGELFF. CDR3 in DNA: TGTGCCAGCTCGTCCGGGACCGGGGAGCTGTTTTTT.

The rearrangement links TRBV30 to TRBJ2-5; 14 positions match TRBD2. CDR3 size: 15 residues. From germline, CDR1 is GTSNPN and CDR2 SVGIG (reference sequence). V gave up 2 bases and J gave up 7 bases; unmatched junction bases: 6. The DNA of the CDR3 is TGTGCCTGGAGTCGCTCGACTAGCGGGGGGGGGACCCAGTACTTC. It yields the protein CAWSRSTSGGGTQYF.

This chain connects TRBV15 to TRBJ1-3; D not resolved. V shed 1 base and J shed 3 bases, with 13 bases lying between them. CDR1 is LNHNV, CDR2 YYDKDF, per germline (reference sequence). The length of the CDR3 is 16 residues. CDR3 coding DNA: TGTGCCACCAGCAGAGTCAAGGCGGCCGGTGGAAACACCATATATTTT. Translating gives CATSRVKAAGGNTIYF.

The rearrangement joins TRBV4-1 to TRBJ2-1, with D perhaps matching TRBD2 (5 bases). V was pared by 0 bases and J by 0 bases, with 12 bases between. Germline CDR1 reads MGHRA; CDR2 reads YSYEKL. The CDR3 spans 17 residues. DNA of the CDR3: TGCGCCAGCAGCCAAGATCTTACCGGGAACTCCTACAATGAGCAGTTCTTC. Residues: CASSQDLTGNSYNEQFF.

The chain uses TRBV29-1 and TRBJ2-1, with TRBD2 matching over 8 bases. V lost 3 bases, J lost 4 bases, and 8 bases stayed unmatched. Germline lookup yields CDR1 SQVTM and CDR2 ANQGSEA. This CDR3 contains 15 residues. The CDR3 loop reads CSVDAGGARYNEQFF. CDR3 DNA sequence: TGCAGCGTTGATGCCGGGGGGGCCAGATACAATGAGCAGTTCTTC.

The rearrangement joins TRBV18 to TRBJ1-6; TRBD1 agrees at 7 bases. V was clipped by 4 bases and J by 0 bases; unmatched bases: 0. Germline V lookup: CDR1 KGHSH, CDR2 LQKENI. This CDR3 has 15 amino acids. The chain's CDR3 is CASSRDSSYNSPLHF. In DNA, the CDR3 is TGTGCCAGCTCACGGGACAGCTCCTATAATTCACCCCTCCACTTT.